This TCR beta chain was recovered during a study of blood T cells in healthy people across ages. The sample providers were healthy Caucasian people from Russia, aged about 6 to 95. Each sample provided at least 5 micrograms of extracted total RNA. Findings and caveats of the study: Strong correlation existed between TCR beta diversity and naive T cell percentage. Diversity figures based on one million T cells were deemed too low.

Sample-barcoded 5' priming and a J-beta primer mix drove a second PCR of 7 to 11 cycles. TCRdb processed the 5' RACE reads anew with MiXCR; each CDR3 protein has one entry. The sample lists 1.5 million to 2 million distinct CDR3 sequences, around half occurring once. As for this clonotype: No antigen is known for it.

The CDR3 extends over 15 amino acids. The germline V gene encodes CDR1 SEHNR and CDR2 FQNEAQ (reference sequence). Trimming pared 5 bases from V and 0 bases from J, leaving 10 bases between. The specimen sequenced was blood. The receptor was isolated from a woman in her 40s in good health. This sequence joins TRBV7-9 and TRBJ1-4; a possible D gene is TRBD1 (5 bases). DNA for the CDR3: TGTGCCAGCAGCCCGGGACTTGCAACTAATGAAAAACTGTTTTTT. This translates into CASSPGLATNEKLFF.